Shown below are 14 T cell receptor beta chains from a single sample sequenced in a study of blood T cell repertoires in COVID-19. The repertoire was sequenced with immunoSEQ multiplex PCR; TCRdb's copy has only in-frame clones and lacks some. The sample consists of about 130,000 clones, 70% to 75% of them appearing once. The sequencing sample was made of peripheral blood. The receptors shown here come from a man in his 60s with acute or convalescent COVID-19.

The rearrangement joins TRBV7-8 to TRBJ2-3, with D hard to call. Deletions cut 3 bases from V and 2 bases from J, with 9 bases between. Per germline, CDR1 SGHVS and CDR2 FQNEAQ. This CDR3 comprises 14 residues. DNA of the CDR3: TGTGCCAGCAGCTTCCCACAGAACACAGATACGCAGTATTTT. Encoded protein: CASSFPQNTDTQYF.

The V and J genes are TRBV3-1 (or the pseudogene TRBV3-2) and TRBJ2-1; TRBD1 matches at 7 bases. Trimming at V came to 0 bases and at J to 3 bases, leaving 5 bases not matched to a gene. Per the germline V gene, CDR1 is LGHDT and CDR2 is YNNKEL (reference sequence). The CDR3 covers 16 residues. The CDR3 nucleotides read TGTGCCAGCAGCCAAGAGGAAGGGGGCCACTACAATGAGCAGTTCTTC. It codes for CASSQEEGGHYNEQFF.

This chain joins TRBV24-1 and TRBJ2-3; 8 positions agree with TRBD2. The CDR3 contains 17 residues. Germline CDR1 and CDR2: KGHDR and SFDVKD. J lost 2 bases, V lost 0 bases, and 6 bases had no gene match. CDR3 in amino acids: CATSDLRAGGITDTQYF. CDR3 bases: TGTGCCACCAGTGATTTGCGGGCGGGGGGTATCACAGATACGCAGTATTTT.

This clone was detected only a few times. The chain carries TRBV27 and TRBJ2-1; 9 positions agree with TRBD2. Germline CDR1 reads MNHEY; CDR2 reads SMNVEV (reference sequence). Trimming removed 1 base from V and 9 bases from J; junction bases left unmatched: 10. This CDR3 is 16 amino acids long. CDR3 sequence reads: CASSLFISGSNSEQFF. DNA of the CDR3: TGTGCCAGCAGTTTATTTATTAGCGGGAGTAATAGTGAGCAGTTCTTC.

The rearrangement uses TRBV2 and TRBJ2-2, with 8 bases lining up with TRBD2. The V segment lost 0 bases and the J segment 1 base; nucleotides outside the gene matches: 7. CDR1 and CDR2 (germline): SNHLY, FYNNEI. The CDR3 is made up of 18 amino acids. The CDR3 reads CASSEAKREGRNTGELFF. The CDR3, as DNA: TGTGCCAGCAGTGAAGCGAAACGGGAGGGAAGGAACACCGGGGAGCTGTTTTTT.

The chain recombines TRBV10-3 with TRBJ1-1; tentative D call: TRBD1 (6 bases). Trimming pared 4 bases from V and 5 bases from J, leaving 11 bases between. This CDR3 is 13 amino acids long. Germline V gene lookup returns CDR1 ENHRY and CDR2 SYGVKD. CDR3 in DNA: TGTGCCATCAGTGTCGCAGGGGAGACTGAAGCTTTCTTT. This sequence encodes CAISVAGETEAFF.

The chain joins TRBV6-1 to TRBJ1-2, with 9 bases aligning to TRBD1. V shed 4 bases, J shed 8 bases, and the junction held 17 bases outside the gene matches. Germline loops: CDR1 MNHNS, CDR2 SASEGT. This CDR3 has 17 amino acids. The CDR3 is CASSVQTSGQGVWGYTF. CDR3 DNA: TGTGCCAGCAGTGTCCAGACTTCGGGACAGGGCGTGTGGGGCTACACCTTC.

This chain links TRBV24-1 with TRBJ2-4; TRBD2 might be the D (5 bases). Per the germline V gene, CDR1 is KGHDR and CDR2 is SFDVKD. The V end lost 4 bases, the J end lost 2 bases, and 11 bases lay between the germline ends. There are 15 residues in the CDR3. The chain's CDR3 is CATSEGGASKNIQYF. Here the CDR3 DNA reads TGTGCCACCAGTGAAGGAGGAGCGTCCAAAAACATTCAGTACTTC.

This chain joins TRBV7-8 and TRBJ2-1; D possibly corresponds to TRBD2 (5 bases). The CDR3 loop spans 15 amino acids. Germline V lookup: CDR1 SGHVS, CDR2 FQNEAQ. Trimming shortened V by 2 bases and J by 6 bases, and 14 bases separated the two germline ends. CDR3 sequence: CASSLNGLGGNEQFF. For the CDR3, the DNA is TGTGCCAGCAGCTTAAATGGTCTAGGAGGCAATGAGCAGTTCTTC.

The CDR3 spells CASSLNRGANYGYTF. The CDR3 coding sequence is TGCGCCAGCAGCTTGAACAGGGGTGCTAACTATGGCTACACCTTC. This rearrangement joins TRBV5-1 to TRBJ1-2, with 7 bases fitting TRBD1. CDR1 and CDR2 (germline): SGHRS, YFSETQ. The CDR3 is 15 amino acids. Germline trimming cut 1 base from V and 0 bases from J; bases unmatched to any gene: 3.

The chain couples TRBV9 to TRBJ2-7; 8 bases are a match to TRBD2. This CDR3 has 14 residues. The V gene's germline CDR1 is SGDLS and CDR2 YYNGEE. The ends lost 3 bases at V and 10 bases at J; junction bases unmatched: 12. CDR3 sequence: CASSAGGGPAKQYF. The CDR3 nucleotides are TGTGCCAGCAGCGCCGGGGGGGGTCCGGCAAAACAGTACTTC. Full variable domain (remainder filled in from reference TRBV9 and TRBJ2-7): DSGVTQTPKHLITATGQRVTLRCSPRSGDLSVYWYQQSLDQGLQFLIQYYNGEERAKGNILERFSAQQFPDLHSELNLSSLELGDSALYFCASSAGGGPAKQYFGPGTRLTVT.

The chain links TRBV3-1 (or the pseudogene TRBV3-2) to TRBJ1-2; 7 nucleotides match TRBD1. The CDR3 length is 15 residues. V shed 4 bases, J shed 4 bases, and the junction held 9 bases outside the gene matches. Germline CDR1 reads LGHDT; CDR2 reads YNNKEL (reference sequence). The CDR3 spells CASSPELQGTYGYTF. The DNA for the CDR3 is TGTGCCAGCAGCCCTGAATTACAGGGGACCTATGGCTACACCTTC.

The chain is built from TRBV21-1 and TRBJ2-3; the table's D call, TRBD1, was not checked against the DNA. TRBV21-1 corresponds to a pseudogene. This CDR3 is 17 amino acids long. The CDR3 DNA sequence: TGTGCCAGCAGCACATTACCGGGACAGGGTTTTGCAGATACGCAGTATTTT. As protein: CASSTLPGQGFADTQYF.

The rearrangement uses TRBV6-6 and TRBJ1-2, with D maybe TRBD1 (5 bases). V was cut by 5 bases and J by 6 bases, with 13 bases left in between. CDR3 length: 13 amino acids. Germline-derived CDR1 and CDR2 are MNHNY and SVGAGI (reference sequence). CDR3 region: CASSRSGRDGYTF. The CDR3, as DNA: TGTGCCAGCAGTAGGTCAGGGCGAGATGGCTACACCTTC.